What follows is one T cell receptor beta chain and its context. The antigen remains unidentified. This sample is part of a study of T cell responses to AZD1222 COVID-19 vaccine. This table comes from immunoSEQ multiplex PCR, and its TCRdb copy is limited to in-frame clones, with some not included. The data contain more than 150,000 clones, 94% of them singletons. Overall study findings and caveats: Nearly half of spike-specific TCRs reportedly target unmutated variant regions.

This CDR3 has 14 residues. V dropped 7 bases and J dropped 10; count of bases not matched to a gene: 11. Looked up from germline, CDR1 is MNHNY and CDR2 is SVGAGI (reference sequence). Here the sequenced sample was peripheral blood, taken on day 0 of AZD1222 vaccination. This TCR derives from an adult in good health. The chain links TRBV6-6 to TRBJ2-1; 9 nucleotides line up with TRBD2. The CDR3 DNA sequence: TGTGCCAGCACCTCTAGCGGGACCCTATACGAGCAGTTCTTC. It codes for CASTSSGTLYEQFF.